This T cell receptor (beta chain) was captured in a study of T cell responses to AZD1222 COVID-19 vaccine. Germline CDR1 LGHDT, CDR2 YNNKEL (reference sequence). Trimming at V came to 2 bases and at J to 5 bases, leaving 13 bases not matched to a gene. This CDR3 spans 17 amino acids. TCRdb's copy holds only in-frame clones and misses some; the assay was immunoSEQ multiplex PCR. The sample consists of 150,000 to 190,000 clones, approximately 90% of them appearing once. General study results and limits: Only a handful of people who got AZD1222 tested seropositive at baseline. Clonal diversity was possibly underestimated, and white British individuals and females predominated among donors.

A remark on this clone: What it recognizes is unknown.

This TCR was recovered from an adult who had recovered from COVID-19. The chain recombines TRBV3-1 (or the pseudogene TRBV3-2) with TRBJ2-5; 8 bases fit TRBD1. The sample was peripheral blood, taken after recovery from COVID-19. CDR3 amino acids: CASSQLGGGTGGETQYF. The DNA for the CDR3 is TGTGCCAGCAGCCAATTAGGCGGTGGTACAGGGGGGGAGACCCAGTACTTC.